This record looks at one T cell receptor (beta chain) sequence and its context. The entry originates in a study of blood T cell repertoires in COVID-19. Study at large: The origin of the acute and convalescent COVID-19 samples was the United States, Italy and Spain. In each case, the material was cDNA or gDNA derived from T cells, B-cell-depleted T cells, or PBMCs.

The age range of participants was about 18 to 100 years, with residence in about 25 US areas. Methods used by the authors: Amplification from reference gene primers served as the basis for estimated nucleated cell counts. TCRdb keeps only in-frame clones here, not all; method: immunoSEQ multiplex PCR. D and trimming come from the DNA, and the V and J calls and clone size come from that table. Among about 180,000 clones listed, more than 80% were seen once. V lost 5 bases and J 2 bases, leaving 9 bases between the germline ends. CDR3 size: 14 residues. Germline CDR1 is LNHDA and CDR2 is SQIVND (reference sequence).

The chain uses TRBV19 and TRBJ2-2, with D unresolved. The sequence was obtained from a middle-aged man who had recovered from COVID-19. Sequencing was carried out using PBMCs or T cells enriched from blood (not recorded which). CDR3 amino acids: CASSLRLNTGELFF. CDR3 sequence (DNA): TGTGCCAGTAGTCTCAGGTTAAACACCGGGGAGCTGTTTTTT.